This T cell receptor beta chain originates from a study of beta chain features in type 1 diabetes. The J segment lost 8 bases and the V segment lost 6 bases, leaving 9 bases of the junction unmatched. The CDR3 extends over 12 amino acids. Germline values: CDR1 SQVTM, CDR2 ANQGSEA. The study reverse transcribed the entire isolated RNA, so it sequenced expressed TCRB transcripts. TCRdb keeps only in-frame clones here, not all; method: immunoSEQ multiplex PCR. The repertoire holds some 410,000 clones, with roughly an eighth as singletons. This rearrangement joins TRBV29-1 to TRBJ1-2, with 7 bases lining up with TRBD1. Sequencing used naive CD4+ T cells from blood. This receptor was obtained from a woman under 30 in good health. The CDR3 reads CSVPRGVGGYTF. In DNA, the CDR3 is TGCAGCGTCCCCAGGGGGGTAGGAGGCTACACCTTC.